This T cell receptor (beta chain) was sequenced during a study of T cells in Graves' hyperthyroidism and ophthalmopathy. A NOSPECS grade of at least 4, a Clinical Activity Score of at least 3 and duration under 3 months were recorded in ophthalmopathy patients. Fresh peripheral blood, under 13 ml, was the source of the PBMCs. This clonotype was picked up many times. Its specificity is unknown. Germline V gene data show CDR1 as SGHTA and CDR2 as FQGNSA. The CDR3 covers 16 residues. After removal of 2 bases from V and 10 bases from J, the junction contained 15 bases not matched to a gene. Points from the study as a whole: Stable hyperthyroidism and ophthalmopathy were separated using 13 V-J signatures.

Amplification targeted TCR beta CDR3 regions from RNA transcripts. First-round RT-PCR of the TCR CDR3 relied on the HTBI primer set. Using its own MiXCR run on the multiplex PCR reads, TCRdb lists one record per CDR3 protein. This repertoire shows about 410,000 distinct CDR3 sequences, roughly 14% found once; its top ten account for under 15%. The rearrangement joins TRBV7-2 to TRBJ1-1, with 8 nucleotides matching TRBD1. This sequence originates from a man between 18 and 29 years old with Graves' ophthalmopathy. The source material was blood. CDR3 region: CASSLTASTGGVRAFF. The CDR3 coding sequence is TGTGCCAGCAGCTTAACGGCGTCAACAGGGGGGGTTCGAGCTTTCTTT.